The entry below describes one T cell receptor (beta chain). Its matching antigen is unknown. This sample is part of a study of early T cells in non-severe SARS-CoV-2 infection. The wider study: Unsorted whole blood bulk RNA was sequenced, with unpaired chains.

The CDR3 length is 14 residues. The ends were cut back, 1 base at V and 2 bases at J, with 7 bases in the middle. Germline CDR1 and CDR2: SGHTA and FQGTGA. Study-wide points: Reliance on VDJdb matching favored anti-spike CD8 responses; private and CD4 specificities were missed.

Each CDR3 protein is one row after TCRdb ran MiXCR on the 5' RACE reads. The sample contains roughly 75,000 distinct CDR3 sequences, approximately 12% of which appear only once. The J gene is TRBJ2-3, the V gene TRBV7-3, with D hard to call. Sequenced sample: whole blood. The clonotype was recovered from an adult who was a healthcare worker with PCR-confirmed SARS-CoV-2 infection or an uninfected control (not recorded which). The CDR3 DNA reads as TGTGCCAGCAGCTTAAGGGCCTCCACAGATACGCAGTATTTT. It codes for CASSLRASTDTQYF. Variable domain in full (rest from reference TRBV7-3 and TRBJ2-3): GAGVSQTPSNKVTEKGKYVELRCDPISGHTALYWYRQSLGQGPEFLIYFQGTGAADDSGLPNDRFFAVRPEGSVSTLKIQRTERGDSAVYLCASSLRASTDTQYFGPGTRLTVL.